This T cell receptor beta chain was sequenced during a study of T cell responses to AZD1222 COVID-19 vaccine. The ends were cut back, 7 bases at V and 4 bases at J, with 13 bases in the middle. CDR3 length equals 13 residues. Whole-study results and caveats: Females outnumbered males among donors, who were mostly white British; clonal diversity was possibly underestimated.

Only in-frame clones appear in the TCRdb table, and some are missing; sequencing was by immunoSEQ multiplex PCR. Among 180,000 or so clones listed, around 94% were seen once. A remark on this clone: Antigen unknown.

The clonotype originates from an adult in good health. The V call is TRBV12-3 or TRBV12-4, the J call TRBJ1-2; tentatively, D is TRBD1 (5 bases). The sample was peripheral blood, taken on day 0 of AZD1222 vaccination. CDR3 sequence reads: CASNEGRSYGYTF. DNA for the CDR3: TGTGCCAGCAATGAGGGGCGGAGCTATGGCTACACCTTC.